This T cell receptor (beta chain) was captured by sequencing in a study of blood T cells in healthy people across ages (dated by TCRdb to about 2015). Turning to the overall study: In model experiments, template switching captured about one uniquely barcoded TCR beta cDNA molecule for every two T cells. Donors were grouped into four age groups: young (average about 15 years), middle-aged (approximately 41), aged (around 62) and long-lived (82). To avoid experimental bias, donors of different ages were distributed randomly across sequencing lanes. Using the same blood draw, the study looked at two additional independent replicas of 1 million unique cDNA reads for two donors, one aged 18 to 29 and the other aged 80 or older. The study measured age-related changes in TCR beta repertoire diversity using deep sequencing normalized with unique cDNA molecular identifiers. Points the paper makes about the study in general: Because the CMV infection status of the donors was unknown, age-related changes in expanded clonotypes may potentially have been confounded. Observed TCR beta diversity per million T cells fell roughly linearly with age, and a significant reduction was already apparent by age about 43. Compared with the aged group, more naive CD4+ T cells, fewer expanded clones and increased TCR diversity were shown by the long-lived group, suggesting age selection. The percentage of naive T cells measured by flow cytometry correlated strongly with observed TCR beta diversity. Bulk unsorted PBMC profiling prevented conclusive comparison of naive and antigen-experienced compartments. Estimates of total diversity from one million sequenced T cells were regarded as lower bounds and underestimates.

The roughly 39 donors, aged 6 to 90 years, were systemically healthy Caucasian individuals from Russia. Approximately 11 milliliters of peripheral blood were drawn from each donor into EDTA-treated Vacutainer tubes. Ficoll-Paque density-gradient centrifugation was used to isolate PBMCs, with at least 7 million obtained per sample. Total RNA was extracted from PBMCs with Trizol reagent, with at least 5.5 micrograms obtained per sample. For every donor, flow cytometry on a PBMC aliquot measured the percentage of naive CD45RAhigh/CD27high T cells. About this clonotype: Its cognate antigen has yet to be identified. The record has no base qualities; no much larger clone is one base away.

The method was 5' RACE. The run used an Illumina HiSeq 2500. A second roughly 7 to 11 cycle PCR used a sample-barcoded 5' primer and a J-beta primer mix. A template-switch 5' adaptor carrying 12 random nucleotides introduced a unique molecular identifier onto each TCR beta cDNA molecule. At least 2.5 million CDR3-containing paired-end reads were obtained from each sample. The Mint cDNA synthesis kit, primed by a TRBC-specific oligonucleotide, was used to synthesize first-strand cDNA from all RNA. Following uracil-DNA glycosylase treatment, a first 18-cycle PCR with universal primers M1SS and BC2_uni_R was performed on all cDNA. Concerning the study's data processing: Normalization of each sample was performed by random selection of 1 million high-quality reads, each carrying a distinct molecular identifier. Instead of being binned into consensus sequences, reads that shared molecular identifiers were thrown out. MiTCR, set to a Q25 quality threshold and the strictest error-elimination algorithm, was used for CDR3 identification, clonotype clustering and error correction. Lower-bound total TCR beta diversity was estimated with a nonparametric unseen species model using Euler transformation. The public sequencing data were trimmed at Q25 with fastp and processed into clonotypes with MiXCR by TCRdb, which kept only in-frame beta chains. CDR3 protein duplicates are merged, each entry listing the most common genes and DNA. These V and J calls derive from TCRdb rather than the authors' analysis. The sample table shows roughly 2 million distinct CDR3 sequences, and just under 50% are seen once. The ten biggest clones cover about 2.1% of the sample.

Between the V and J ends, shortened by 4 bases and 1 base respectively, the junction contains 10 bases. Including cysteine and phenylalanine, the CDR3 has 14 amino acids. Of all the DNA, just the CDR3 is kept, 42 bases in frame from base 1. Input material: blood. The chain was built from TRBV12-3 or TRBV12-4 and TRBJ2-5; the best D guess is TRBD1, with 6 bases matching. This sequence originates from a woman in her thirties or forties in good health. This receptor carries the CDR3 CASSSPGAQETQYF. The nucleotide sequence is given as TGTGCCAGCAGTTCTCCAGGGGCCCAAGAGACCCAGTACTTC.